These 30 T cell receptor beta chains came from one sample sequenced in a study of T cell clonality in common variable immunodeficiency. Method: immunoSEQ multiplex PCR; TCRdb's copy keeps in-frame clones and lacks some. The record shows fewer than 75,000 clones for this sample, with no singletons present. Input material: peripheral blood mononuclear cells. The receptors derive from a person aged 18 to 75 in good health.

At least ten counts were recorded for this clone. The CDR3 goes on 3 residues after the read ends, and that part is filled in from the germline J gene. The rearrangement uses TRBV7-2 and TRBJ1-1; D might be TRBD1 (6 bases). The CDR3 loop spans 13 amino acids. The V gene's germline CDR1 is SGHTA and CDR2 FQGNSA. The sequenced CDR3 bases are TGTGCCAGCAGCTTAGACAGGGTCAGTTCG. This codes for CASSLDRVSS. The whole CDR3 sequence is CASSLDRVSSAFF.

This clone was found many times. The observed sequence ends 3 residues before the CDR3 terminus, with the missing tail filled in from the germline J gene. This chain joins TRBV19 and TRBJ2-7; 12 bases agree with TRBD2. CDR1 and CDR2 (germline): LNHDA, SQIVND (reference sequence). The CDR3 contains 15 residues. After removal of 5 bases from V and 4 bases from J, the junction contained 6 bases not matched to a gene. This CDR3 is CASSPTSGRFYEQYF. The part of the CDR3 DNA that was read is TGTGCCAGTAGTCCTACTAGCGGGAGGTTTTACGAG.

This clone has a count of ten or more. The CDR3 end falls 3 residues outside the read, so it is completed with the germline J gene. The rearrangement uses TRBV9 and TRBJ1-2; tentatively, D is TRBD1 (6 bases). Deletions cut 2 bases from V and 4 bases from J, with 15 bases between. Germline lookup yields CDR1 SGDLS and CDR2 YYNGEE. The CDR3 runs to 15 residues. The DNA read from the CDR3 is TGTGCCAGCAGCGTGGCTTTAACAGGGCGCTATGGC. Encoded protein: CASSVALTGRYG. From start to end, the CDR3 is CASSVALTGRYGYTF.

This clone was observed at least ten times. The read terminates 3 residues ahead of where the CDR3 ends, so the germline J gene completes it. The V gene is TRBV7-3, the J gene TRBJ2-2; 7 bases fit TRBD1. CDR3 length equals 17 residues. V shed 2 bases and J 4 bases; nucleotides not matched to a gene: 10. The germline CDR1 and CDR2 sequences are SGHTA and FQGTGA. The part of the CDR3 DNA that was read is TGTGCCAGCAGCTTACGTTATGAGGGGGCAAGCACCGGGGAG. Amino acid sequence: CASSLRYEGASTGE. The full-length CDR3 reads as CASSLRYEGASTGELFF.

This clone was seen many times. The read falls 3 residues short of the CDR3 end, and the missing part is taken from the germline J gene. The V gene is TRBV30, the J gene TRBJ1-1, with a weak D call TRBD1 (6 bases). CDR3 length equals 13 residues. V lost 2 bases and J 4 bases, leaving 11 bases between the germline ends. The germline V gene has CDR1 GTSNPN and CDR2 SVGIG (reference sequence). The CDR3 is CAWSSGRGTEAFF. The sequenced CDR3 bases are TGTGCCTGGAGTAGCGGCAGGGGCACTGAA.

The table lists this clone with many counts. The sequenced part of the CDR3 DNA is TGCGCCAGCAGCTTTAGTACTAGCGGGAGTGCAGATACG. It is translated as CASSFSTSGSADT. The complete CDR3 reads CASSFSTSGSADTQYF. The chain carries TRBV5-1 and TRBJ2-3; 11 positions agree with TRBD2. The read ends 3 residues early relative to the CDR3; the germline J gene fills the gap. Germline CDR1 is SGHRS and CDR2 is YFSETQ. CDR3 length: 16 amino acids. J lost 4 bases, V lost 2 bases, and 6 bases had no gene match.

This clone was found many times. The read stops 3 residues short of the end of the CDR3; the missing end is completed from the germline J gene. This sequence joins TRBV29-1 and TRBJ1-1; possible D gene TRBD1, 5 bases. The CDR3 is 12 residues long. Germline V gene sequence: CDR1 SQVTM, CDR2 ANQGSEA. V was trimmed by 7 bases and J by 1 base, leaving 10 bases between them. CDR3 residues: CSARQTNTEAFF. The sequenced part of the CDR3 DNA is TGCAGCGCCAGACAGACGAACACTGAA.

There are many counts of this clone. The read finishes 3 residues shy of the CDR3 end, and the germline J gene is used to complete it. V is TRBV14 and J is TRBJ2-7, with 9 bases that match TRBD1. CDR1 is SGHDN and CDR2 is FVKESK in the germline V gene. V lost 3 bases to trimming and J lost 2 bases; unmatched junction nucleotides: 8. The CDR3 loop spans 16 amino acids. CDR3 DNA (partial): TGTGCCAGCAGCCAGGAGAGGGACAGGGCCCCCTACGAG. It specifies CASSQERDRAPYE. The whole CDR3 protein is CASSQERDRAPYEQYF.

About this clone itself: From the germline J gene comes the end of the CDR3, since the read stops 3 residues before it. V and J are TRBV19 and TRBJ2-1; 7 bases line up with TRBD1. V lost 3 bases, J lost 7 bases, and 15 bases stayed unmatched. The CDR3 has 17 amino acids. Germline CDR1 and CDR2: LNHDA and SQIVND (reference sequence). The sequenced part of the CDR3 DNA is TGTGCCAGTAGTATCGTCCAAACAGGGGCCCGATTGAATGAG. Amino acid sequence: CASSIVQTGARLNE. The CDR3 in its entirety is CASSIVQTGARLNEQFF.

This clone has ten or more counts. Read sequence stops 3 residues before the CDR3 end, and the germline J gene provides the missing end. V is TRBV6-1 and J is TRBJ2-7; D may be TRBD2 (6 bases). CDR1 is MNHNS and CDR2 is SASEGT in the germline V gene. V lost 2 bases to trimming and J lost 3 bases, with 8 bases between them. The CDR3 consists of 13 residues. The CDR3 bases that were read are TGTGCCAGCAGTGAATGGGGGGTCTACGAG. Residues: CASSEWGVYE. The CDR3 in its entirety is CASSEWGVYEQYF.

Ten or more counts support this clone. The read comes to an end 3 residues before the CDR3 does, leaving the germline J gene to fill in the end. This chain joins TRBV12-3 or TRBV12-4 and TRBJ2-5, with TRBD2 matching 7 bases. V trimming: 6 bases; J trimming: 4 bases; junction bases outside the gene matches: 11. The CDR3 spans 15 residues. Partial CDR3 DNA: TGTGCCAGCAGACTAGGGACGGGGGGTGGAGAGACC. This encodes CASRLGTGGGET. The CDR3 as a whole reads CASRLGTGGGETQYF.

This clone was seen repeatedly, ten times or more. The read gets to within 3 residues of the CDR3 end, and the germline J gene fills in the rest. The J gene is TRBJ1-1, the V gene TRBV6-1; D not resolved. Germline V gene data show CDR1 as MNHNS and CDR2 as SASEGT. This CDR3 has 13 residues. V was shortened by 1 base and J by 3 bases, with 6 bases between the two germline ends. The sequenced CDR3 bases are TGTGCCAGCAGTGAAGGGCGGTACACTGAA. It encodes CASSEGRYTE. From start to end, the CDR3 is CASSEGRYTEAFF.

This clone was observed many times. The read halts 3 residues ahead of the CDR3 end, with the missing end drawn from the germline J gene. The V call is TRBV6-1, the J call TRBJ2-1; 10 bases align to TRBD2. The CDR3 covers 14 residues. Germline values: CDR1 MNHNS, CDR2 SASEGT. Germline trimming cut 4 bases from V and 8 bases from J; bases unmatched to any gene: 5. The CDR3 here is CASSATSGNDEQFF. The CDR3 bases that were read are TGTGCCAGCAGTGCCACTAGCGGGAACGATGAG.

Regarding this clone: The CDR3 end lies 3 residues beyond the end of the read and is filled in from the germline J gene. V usage is TRBV2 and J usage is TRBJ2-4; tentatively, D is TRBD1 (6 bases). CDR1 and CDR2 from the germline V gene are SNHLY and FYNNEI. The V end lost 6 bases, the J end lost 5 bases, and 8 bases lay between the germline ends. The CDR3 runs 12 residues. The CDR3 DNA, read in part, is TGTGCCAGCAGGGGGGCGGAAAACATT. This translates into CASRGAENI. The whole CDR3 sequence is CASRGAENIQYF.

Details on this clone: The read halts 3 residues ahead of the CDR3 end, with the missing end drawn from the germline J gene. The chain uses TRBV7-9 and TRBJ2-3, with 9 bases that match TRBD1. Germline loops: CDR1 SEHNR, CDR2 FQNEAQ (reference sequence). V lost 7 bases and J lost 5; bases outside the gene matches: 10. The CDR3 spans 15 residues. The sequenced CDR3 bases are TGTGCCAGCACCGTACAGGGGGCCGGAGGAGATACG. Its translation: CASTVQGAGGDT. The full CDR3 reads CASTVQGAGGDTQYF.

This clone occurred many times. The read ends 3 residues shy of where the CDR3 ends; the end is completed using the germline J gene. The chain couples TRBV19 to TRBJ1-5, with TRBD1 matching 9 bases. Trimming cost V 7 bases and J 3 bases; bases outside gene matches: 7. CDR1 LNHDA and CDR2 SQIVND come from the germline V gene (reference sequence). CDR3 length equals 15 residues. The sequenced CDR3 bases are TGTGCCAGTACCCAGGACAGGGGTGACAATCAGCCC. As protein: CASTQDRGDNQP. The entire CDR3 is CASTQDRGDNQPQHF.

This clone was observed many times. The read is 3 residues too short to cover the CDR3 end, so that end is filled in from the germline J gene. The chain combines TRBV19 with TRBJ2-7, with a possible D match to TRBD1 (5 bases). CDR1 is LNHDA and CDR2 is SQIVND in the germline V gene (reference sequence). The CDR3 loop spans 13 amino acids. V was clipped by 6 bases and J by 0 bases, with 9 bases between them. The sequenced part of the CDR3 DNA is TGTGCCAGTAGATCACAGGACTCCTACGAG. This sequence encodes CASRSQDSYE. The entire CDR3 protein reads CASRSQDSYEQYF.

For this clone: From the germline J gene comes the end of the CDR3, since the read stops 3 residues before it. V is TRBV7-9 and J is TRBJ2-3; D is possibly TRBD1 (5 bases). The CDR3 loop spans 15 amino acids. The V end lost 5 bases, the J end lost 5 bases, and 17 bases lay between the germline ends. From germline, CDR1 is SEHNR and CDR2 FQNEAQ (reference sequence). The CDR3 protein is CASSTWAGHLDTQYF. The sequenced CDR3 bases are TGTGCCAGCAGCACGTGGGCCGGACACCTAGATACG.

This clone was counted ten times or more. Read sequence stops 3 residues before the CDR3 end, and the germline J gene provides the missing end. The chain links TRBV2 to TRBJ1-6; tentative D call: TRBD1 (5 bases). Germline V CDR1 and CDR2: SNHLY, FYNNEI. V dropped 7 bases and J dropped 5 bases, with 12 bases sitting between them. CDR3 size: 14 residues. CDR3 protein: CASNRGVDNSPLHF. CDR3 bases read: TGTGCCAGCAATAGAGGGGTCGATAATTCACCC.

At least ten counts were recorded for this clone. The observed sequence ends 3 residues before the CDR3 terminus, with the missing tail filled in from the germline J gene. J is TRBJ1-2 and V is TRBV30, with 11 bases fitting TRBD1. Germline V CDR1 and CDR2: GTSNPN, SVGIG (reference sequence). This CDR3 region has 13 residues. Trimming took 2 bases from V and 6 from J; bases not matched to a gene: 2. CDR3 bases read: TGTGCCTGGAGTTTGGGACAGGGGGATGGC. Encoded protein: CAWSLGQGDG. The complete CDR3 sequence is CAWSLGQGDGYTF.

This clone occurred many times. From the germline J gene comes the end of the CDR3, since the read stops 3 residues before it. The gene calls are TRBV18 and TRBJ2-4, with 9 bases aligning to TRBD1. V lost 3 bases, J lost 3 bases, and 9 bases stayed unmatched. The CDR3 is made up of 17 amino acids. Per germline, CDR1 KGHSH and CDR2 LQKENI. Here the CDR3 reads CASSPVPGQGLKNIQYF. The CDR3 DNA, read in part, is TGTGCCAGCTCACCCGTCCCGGGACAGGGCCTCAAAAACATT.

This clone was seen at least ten times. The read gets to within 3 residues of the CDR3 end, and the germline J gene fills in the rest. This chain connects TRBV30 to TRBJ2-1; a weak D match, TRBD1 (6 bases). V was cut by 0 bases and J by 1 base, with 22 bases left in between. The CDR3 length is 19 residues. Germline assignment: CDR1 GTSNPN and CDR2 SVGIG (reference sequence). This chain's CDR3 is CAWSVHSLQGLGSYNEQFF. The sequenced CDR3 bases are TGTGCCTGGAGTGTACATAGCTTGCAGGGGTTGGGTTCCTACAATGAG.

This clone was picked up many times. The read is 3 residues too short to cover the CDR3 end, so that end is filled in from the germline J gene. The rearrangement links TRBV5-1 to TRBJ2-7, with unresolved D. Looked up from germline, CDR1 is SGHRS and CDR2 is YFSETQ. This CDR3 is 15 amino acids long. V lost 5 bases and J 1 base, leaving 16 bases between the germline ends. The covered CDR3 bases are TGCGCCAGCAGTTACGACACAGCCCCTTCCTACGAG. It yields the protein CASSYDTAPSYE. The CDR3 in its entirety is CASSYDTAPSYEQYF.

This clone was seen ten or more times. The read terminates 3 residues before the CDR3 end, so the remaining end is supplied by the germline J gene. The chain links TRBV2 to TRBJ2-1; D is unresolved. The V end was cut by 4 bases, the J end by 8 bases, with 9 bases between. This CDR3 is 12 amino acids long. Germline V gives CDR1 SNHLY, CDR2 FYNNEI. The CDR3: CASSVQSYEQFF. CDR3 DNA, as far as it was read: TGTGCCAGCAGTGTACAGAGTTATGAG.

This clone was seen at least ten times. Sequencing ends 3 residues short of the CDR3 end; the germline J gene provides the rest. The rearrangement uses TRBV10-1 and TRBJ2-1; TRBD1 agrees at 10 bases. Germline CDR1 reads WNHNN; CDR2 reads SYGVQD (reference sequence). The CDR3 runs 17 residues. V lost 0 bases and J lost 5; bases outside the gene matches: 7. CDR3 in amino acids: CASSESFGQGVHNEQFF. The CDR3 bases that were read are TGCGCCAGCAGTGAGTCGTTTGGACAGGGGGTACACAATGAG.

This clone was counted many times. The CDR3 protein is CSVELGRGNEQFF. The sequenced part of the CDR3 DNA is TGCAGCGTTGAGCTTGGGCGGGGCAATGAG. The chain combines TRBV29-1 with TRBJ2-1; perhaps TRBD2 as D (6 bases). The read terminates 3 residues before the CDR3 end, so the remaining end is supplied by the germline J gene. The CDR3 sequence is 13 residues long. The germline gives CDR1 SQVTM, CDR2 ANQGSEA. Trimming stripped 3 bases from V and 6 bases from J, with 12 bases between.

At least ten counts were recorded for this clone. The CDR3 is cut off 3 residues early in the read; its end comes from the germline J gene. The chain uses TRBV14 and TRBJ2-7; 11 nucleotides align to TRBD2. This CDR3 spans 20 amino acids. The germline V gene encodes CDR1 SGHDN and CDR2 FVKESK. Trimming removed 3 bases from V and 4 bases from J; junction bases left unmatched: 20. The CDR3 loop is CASSQDSGTSGPWNPYEQYF. The CDR3 bases that were read are TGTGCCAGCAGCCAGGATTCCGGGACTAGCGGCCCATGGAACCCTTACGAG.

This clone was counted ten times or more. The read ends 3 residues shy of where the CDR3 ends; the end is completed using the germline J gene. The chain uses TRBV30 and TRBJ2-1, with 7 bases identical to TRBD2. Per germline, CDR1 GTSNPN and CDR2 SVGIG (reference sequence). CDR3 length: 15 amino acids. After removal of 5 bases from V and 0 bases from J, the junction contained 7 bases not matched to a gene. CDR3 DNA (partial): TGTGCCTGGGAGCCGGGACTAACCTCCTACAATGAG. Translated, it gives CAWEPGLTSYNE. The whole CDR3 protein is CAWEPGLTSYNEQFF. Supplemented by reference TRBV30 and TRBJ2-1, the full variable domain reads SQTIHQWPATLVQPVGSPLSLECTVEGTSNPNLYWYRQAAGRGLQLLFYSVGIGQISSEVPQNLSASRPQDRQFILSSKKLLLSDSGFYLCAWEPGLTSYNEQFFGPGTRLTVL.

This clone was observed many times. The read terminates 3 residues ahead of where the CDR3 ends, so the germline J gene completes it. The V and J genes are TRBV14 and TRBJ2-2; D unclear. Germline lookup yields CDR1 SGHDN and CDR2 FVKESK. The CDR3 sequence is 16 residues long. The V gene lost 4 bases and the J gene lost 3 bases, with 15 bases spanning the gap. CDR3 loop: CASSPYRRLDTGELFF. CDR3 bases read: TGTGCCAGCAGCCCCTACCGCCGTCTTGACACCGGGGAG. The entire variable domain, with the rest obtained from reference TRBV14 and TRBJ2-2, is as follows: EAGVTQFPSHSVIEKGQTVTLRCDPISGHDNLYWYRRVMGKEIKFLLHFVKESKQDESGMPNNRFLAERTGGTYSTLKVQPAELEDSGVYFCASSPYRRLDTGELFFGEGSRLTVL.

This clone was seen at least ten times. The DNA ends 3 residues before the CDR3 does, and the rest of the CDR3 is filled in from the germline J gene. V and J are TRBV4-1 and TRBJ2-5; the match to TRBD2 covers 14 bases. Germline CDR1 MGHRA, CDR2 YSYEKL. This CDR3 spans 15 amino acids. V lost 3 bases, J lost 5 bases, and 2 bases stayed unmatched. Partial CDR3 DNA: TGCGCCAGCAGCCAGGGGACTAGCGGGAGTGAGACC. As protein: CASSQGTSGSET. In full, the CDR3 is CASSQGTSGSETQYF.